This T cell receptor beta chain was recovered during a study of T cell changes during pregnancy in multiple sclerosis. Per germline, CDR1 SGHNT and CDR2 YYREEE (reference sequence). This CDR3 spans 13 amino acids. The V end was cut by 3 bases, the J end by 5 bases, with 11 bases between. Profiling relied on immunoSEQ multiplex PCR, and the TCRdb table lists in-frame clones only, not all of them. The sample includes 84,000 or so clones, approximately 94% seen only once; the top ten take around 2.5%. This chain joins TRBV5-4 and TRBJ2-5; possible D gene TRBD2, 5 bases. The sample consisted of peripheral blood, taken in the third trimester of pregnancy. The origin of this receptor is a female donor with multiple sclerosis, enrolled in a pregnancy study. The CDR3 DNA reads as TGTGCCAGCAGCTCGAGGGTGGTGGAGACCCAGTACTTC. It yields the protein CASSSRVVETQYF.